The next 20 T cell receptor beta chains were all read from a single sample in a study of blood T cell repertoires in COVID-19. The assay was immunoSEQ multiplex PCR, and TCRdb's table has in-frame clones only and misses some. The profile shows roughly 300,000 clones, about 85% of them singletons. The sequenced sample was peripheral blood. These TCRs come from a human donor in a cohort sampled during active COVID-19.

CDR3 sequence reads: CASSIKGQSSAFF. DNA of the CDR3: TGTGCCAGTAGTATCAAGGGACAGTCGTCTGCTTTCTTT. The chain is built from TRBV19 and TRBJ1-1; TRBD1 matches at 7 bases. Germline V gene sequence: CDR1 LNHDA, CDR2 SQIVND (reference sequence). Trimming removed 3 bases from V and 11 bases from J; junction bases left unmatched: 9. The CDR3 runs 13 residues.

This chain links TRBV4-1 with TRBJ2-7, with 10 bases identical to TRBD2. The CDR3 is 15 residues long. Per germline, CDR1 MGHRA and CDR2 YSYEKL. V was clipped by 2 bases and J by 2 bases; unmatched bases: 3. CDR3 residues: CASSQTSGTTYEQYF. As DNA, the CDR3 is TGCGCCAGCAGCCAAACTAGCGGGACAACCTACGAGCAGTACTTC.

The V and J genes are TRBV4-2 and TRBJ2-7, with 11 bases aligning to TRBD1. The germline CDR1 and CDR2 sequences are LGHNA and YNFKEQ. The CDR3 totals 16 residues. The J segment lost 1 base and the V segment lost 4 bases, leaving 6 bases of the junction unmatched. The CDR3 spells CASSPGQGDLSYEQYF. The CDR3 nucleotides read TGTGCCAGCAGCCCGGGACAGGGGGACCTTTCCTACGAGCAGTACTTC.

The chain is built from TRBV19 and TRBJ2-1, with D perhaps matching TRBD2 (6 bases). The germline CDR1 and CDR2 sequences are LNHDA and SQIVND (reference sequence). The CDR3 is made up of 16 amino acids. V lost 5 bases and J 3 bases, leaving 17 bases between the germline ends. The DNA of the CDR3 is TGTGCCAGTAGTCCCATCGGGGGAGGTAGCTACAATGAGCAGTTCTTC. Translation: CASSPIGGGSYNEQFF.

The chain carries TRBV7-2 and TRBJ2-3, with TRBD2 identical over 9 bases. This CDR3 has 16 amino acids. The junction had 4 bases not matched to a gene; V was cut back by 1 base and J by 2 bases. The germline V gene has CDR1 SGHTA and CDR2 FQGNSA. The DNA for the CDR3 is TGTGCCAGCAGCTTAGATTCTAGCGGGGTCACAGATACGCAGTATTTT. This codes for CASSLDSSGVTDTQYF.

This clone was observed a few times. The chain combines TRBV5-4 with TRBJ2-2; D unclear. This CDR3 region has 15 residues. Germline assignment: CDR1 SGHNT and CDR2 YYREEE (reference sequence). Trimming took 2 bases from V and 6 from J, leaving 14 bases between them. The CDR3 DNA reads as TGTGCCAGCAGCTTCCGGTCTATCACCCCCGGGGAGCTGTTTTTT. This codes for CASSFRSITPGELFF. Drawing the rest from reference TRBV5-4 and TRBJ2-2, the complete variable domain is ETGVTQSPTHLIKTRGQQVTLRCSSQSGHNTVSWYQQALGQGPQFIFQYYREEENGRGNFPPRFSGLQFPNYSSELNVNALELDDSALYLCASSFRSITPGELFFGEGSRLTVL.

The V gene is TRBV28, the J gene TRBJ2-7, with 8 bases lining up with TRBD1. Germline assignment: CDR1 MDHEN and CDR2 SYDVKM. V was pared by 5 bases and J by 3 bases, with 0 bases of the junction left unmatched. This CDR3 comprises 12 residues. The CDR3 region has the DNA TGTGCCAGCAGTGGACAGGGCTACGAGCAGTACTTC. It is translated as CASSGQGYEQYF.

V and J are TRBV6-5 and TRBJ1-1; unclear D gene. Deletions cut 8 bases from V and 4 bases from J, with 8 bases between. The V gene's germline CDR1 is MNHEY and CDR2 SVGAGI. CDR3 size: 11 residues. The CDR3 nucleotides read TGTGCCAGCGCGGGTTCCACTGAAGCTTTCTTT. Translation: CASAGSTEAFF.

J is TRBJ2-1 and V is TRBV28, with 8 bases fitting TRBD2. This CDR3 comprises 18 residues. The V gene's germline CDR1 is MDHEN and CDR2 SYDVKM. V lost 7 bases to trimming and J lost 2 bases; unmatched junction nucleotides: 16. The CDR3 region is CASTVGGASSRPYNEQFF. The DNA of the CDR3 is TGTGCCAGCACCGTCGGGGGGGCTAGCAGCCGCCCCTACAATGAGCAGTTCTTC. Full variable domain (remainder filled in from reference TRBV28 and TRBJ2-1): DVKVTQSSRYLVKRTGEKVFLECVQDMDHENMFWYRQDPGLGLRLIYFSYDVKMKEKGDIPEGYSVSREKKERFSLILESASTNQTSMYLCASTVGGASSRPYNEQFFGPGTRLTVL.

This chain joins TRBV19 and TRBJ1-1; tentatively, D is TRBD1 (5 bases). The CDR3 runs to 13 residues. Germline V gene sequence: CDR1 LNHDA, CDR2 SQIVND (reference sequence). Between the trimmed V and J ends, which lost 3 bases and 8 bases, there was a span of 13 bases. The CDR3 coding sequence is TGTGCCAGTAGTATTGTGAATTGGGGCGAAGCTTTCTTT. It specifies CASSIVNWGEAFF.

The chain couples TRBV6-5 to TRBJ1-2; D is possibly TRBD1 (6 bases). This CDR3 contains 13 residues. Deletions cut 5 bases from V and 5 bases from J, with 12 bases between. Looked up from germline, CDR1 is MNHEY and CDR2 is SVGAGI. The CDR3 spells CASSPGTLYGYTF. Written as DNA, the CDR3 is TGTGCCAGCAGTCCCGGGACACTTTATGGCTACACCTTC.

By sample fraction, this clone is medium-sized. The chain has TRBV5-5 and TRBJ1-6; TRBD1 is a possible D gene (6 bases). Germline V gene data show CDR1 as SGHKS and CDR2 as YYEKEE (reference sequence). CDR3 length: 14 amino acids. V lost 0 bases to trimming and J lost 6 bases, with 7 bases between them. The CDR3 region has the DNA TGTGCCAGCAGCTTGGCAGGGGCTAATTCACCCCTCCACTTT. Translating gives CASSLAGANSPLHF.

The CDR3, as DNA: TGCGCCAGCAGCCAAGATAGGCGGGAGCTGGACTACGAGCAGTACTTC. Amino acid sequence: CASSQDRRELDYEQYF. The rearrangement joins TRBV4-1 to TRBJ2-7; 7 nucleotides agree with TRBD2. The trim removed 0 bases at V and 3 bases at J, leaving 8 bases unmatched. The CDR3 consists of 16 residues. Germline V lookup: CDR1 MGHRA, CDR2 YSYEKL.

This chain joins TRBV19 and TRBJ2-1; the D gene is possibly TRBD2 (6 bases). V lost 3 bases, J lost 6 bases, and 15 bases lay in between. The CDR3 loop spans 15 amino acids. In germline, CDR1 is LNHDA, CDR2 SQIVND (reference sequence). For the CDR3, the DNA is TGTGCCAGTAGTATCACAACCGGGACTGTCAATGAGCAGTTCTTC. It is translated as CASSITTGTVNEQFF.

This chain joins TRBV5-1 and TRBJ1-3, with D perhaps TRBD1 (6 bases). The CDR3 contains 17 residues. Germline V gene lookup returns CDR1 SGHRS and CDR2 YFSETQ. Trimming stripped 0 bases from V and 0 bases from J, with 13 bases between. Here the CDR3 DNA reads TGCGCCAGCAGCTTGGAATTACAGGGAAACTCTGGAAACACCATATATTTT. Translating gives CASSLELQGNSGNTIYF.

This chain connects TRBV10-3 to TRBJ2-2; possibly TRBD2 for D (6 bases). The CDR3 consists of 15 residues. V lost 4 bases to trimming and J lost 4 bases, with 13 bases between them. Looked up from germline, CDR1 is ENHRY and CDR2 is SYGVKD. The CDR3 is CAISGKGLLTGELFF. The CDR3 DNA reads TGTGCCATCAGTGGTAAGGGACTGCTCACCGGGGAGCTGTTTTTT.

This chain joins TRBV3-1 (or the pseudogene TRBV3-2) and TRBJ2-7; a weak D match, TRBD2 (6 bases). The germline gives CDR1 LGHDT, CDR2 YNNKEL (reference sequence). CDR3 length: 16 amino acids. V dropped 3 bases and J dropped 7 bases, with 22 bases sitting between them. CDR3: CASSQITGDFTKEQYF. CDR3 coding DNA: TGTGCCAGCAGCCAGATCACGGGGGACTTCACTAAGGAGCAGTACTTC.

The chain joins TRBV7-2 to TRBJ2-4; TRBD1 might be the D (5 bases). V lost 5 bases to trimming and J lost 6 bases, with 20 bases between them. This CDR3 region has 16 residues. The germline gives CDR1 SGHTA, CDR2 FQGNSA. The CDR3 sequence is CASSPTPGNWLNIQYF. In DNA form, the CDR3 reads TGTGCCAGCAGCCCCACCCCAGGGAATTGGTTAAACATTCAGTACTTC. Looking up the rest from reference TRBV7-2 and TRBJ2-4 gives the full variable domain: GAGVSQSPSNKVTEKGKDVELRCDPISGHTALYWYRQSLGQGLEFLIYFQGNSAPDKSGLPSDRFSAERTGGSVSTLTIQRTQQEDSAVYLCASSPTPGNWLNIQYFGAGTRLSVL.

The rearrangement uses TRBV7-2 and TRBJ2-1, with TRBD2 matching 10 bases. Per the germline V gene, CDR1 is SGHTA and CDR2 is FQGNSA. CDR3 size: 17 residues. With 2 bases clipped from V and 7 bases from J, the junction kept 11 bases outside the gene matches. For the CDR3, the DNA is TGTGCCAGCAGCTTATCCAGGGCGCTAGCGGGAGTGAATGAGCAGTTCTTC. The encoded protein is CASSLSRALAGVNEQFF.

In its sample, this clone was seen many times. V usage is TRBV7-2 and J usage is TRBJ2-3, with TRBD2 matching over 7 bases. Germline CDR1 reads SGHTA; CDR2 reads FQGNSA. V was clipped by 1 base and J by 7 bases; unmatched bases: 11. The CDR3 is 16 amino acids. Here the CDR3 reads CASSLEGTSGRNTQYF. The CDR3 DNA reads TGTGCCAGCAGCTTAGAGGGGACCTCCGGGAGGAATACGCAGTATTTT.